The TCR beta chain under discussion was sequenced for a study of blood T cell repertoires in COVID-19. Using immunoSEQ multiplex PCR, the repertoire was profiled, and TCRdb retains in-frame clones only, with some absent. Of under 300,000 clones in the sample, about 86% were seen once. This CDR3 spans 12 amino acids. Germline values: CDR1 SQVTM, CDR2 ANQGSEA. V was cut by 2 bases and J by 10 bases, with 11 bases left in between. What was sequenced was PBMCs or T cells enriched from blood (not recorded which). The rearrangement uses TRBV29-1 and TRBJ1-4; TRBD1 is a possible D gene (6 bases). The source is a man between 50 and 59 years old who had recovered from COVID-19. In DNA form, the CDR3 reads TGCAGCGTTGAACCACAGGGTGGAAAACTGTTTTTT. The encoded protein is CSVEPQGGKLFF.